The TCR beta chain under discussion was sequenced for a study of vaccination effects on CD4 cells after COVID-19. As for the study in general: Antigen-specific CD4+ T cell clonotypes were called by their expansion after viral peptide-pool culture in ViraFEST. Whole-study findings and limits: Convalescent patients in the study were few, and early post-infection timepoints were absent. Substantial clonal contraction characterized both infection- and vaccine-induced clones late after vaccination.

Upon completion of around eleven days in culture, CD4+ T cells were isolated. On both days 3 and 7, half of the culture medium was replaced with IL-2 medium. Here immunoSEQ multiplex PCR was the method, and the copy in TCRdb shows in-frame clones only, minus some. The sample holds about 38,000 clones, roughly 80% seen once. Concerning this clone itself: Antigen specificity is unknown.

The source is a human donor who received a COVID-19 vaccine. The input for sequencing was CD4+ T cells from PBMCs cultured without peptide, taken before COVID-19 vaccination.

The CDR3 region has the DNA TGTGCCAGCAGCCCAGGCAGGGGTAATCCAGATACGCAGTATTTT. It is translated as CASSPGRGNPDTQYF. The genes are TRBV13 and TRBJ2-3; D possibly corresponds to TRBD1 (6 bases). V lost 5 bases, J lost 4 bases, and 16 bases lay in between. Germline loops: CDR1 PRHDT, CDR2 FYEKMQ (reference sequence). The CDR3 totals 15 residues.